This T cell receptor (beta chain) was recovered during a study of early T cells in non-severe SARS-CoV-2 infection. Points from the study as a whole: Lookups in VDJdb leaned toward anti-spike CD8 responses and missed private and CD4 specificities.

With respect to this clonotype: The antigen is unknown.

TCRdb reprocessed the 5' RACE reads via MiXCR and lists one record per CDR3 protein. The repertoire holds under 55,000 distinct CDR3 sequences, with roughly 12% as singletons. What was sequenced was whole blood. The TCR was taken from an adult who was a healthcare worker with PCR-confirmed SARS-CoV-2 infection or an uninfected control (not recorded which).

The CDR3 DNA sequence: TGTGCCAGCAGCAAGGGTGGGTCGGGATCCTACGAGCAGTACTTC. Its translation is CASSKGGSGSYEQYF. The chain recombines TRBV9 with TRBJ2-7; D might be TRBD2 (5 bases). Germline V gene lookup returns CDR1 SGDLS and CDR2 YYNGEE. Trimming took 4 bases from V and 1 from J, leaving 15 bases between them. This CDR3 spans 15 amino acids.